This T cell receptor (beta chain) was documented in a study of blood T cell repertoires in COVID-19. Study-level background: Sources were T cells, B-cell-depleted T cells, or PBMCs; the material itself was cDNA or gDNA.

Worth noting for this clone: Other DNA sequences in the same sample also yield this CDR3.

As processed by the authors: Estimated nucleated cell counts came from reference gene primer amplification. The repertoire was sequenced with immunoSEQ multiplex PCR; TCRdb's copy has only in-frame clones and lacks some. Clone size and the V and J calls come from that table; the DNA yielded D and trimming. The sample gives 200,000 to 250,000 clones, about 83% of which show up once; approximately 7.3% is in the top ten. CDR1 and CDR2 from the germline V gene are SGHTA and FQGNSA. The CDR3 spans 14 residues. V gave up 2 bases and J gave up 0 bases, with 5 bases separating them. The V call is TRBV7-2, the J call TRBJ1-3; no reliable D call. The origin of this receptor is a woman aged 35 to 49 who had recovered from COVID-19. The sample taken for sequencing was PBMCs or T cells enriched from blood (not recorded which). DNA of the CDR3: TGTGCCAGCAGCTTATCAGGCTCTGGAAACACCATATATTTT. It encodes CASSLSGSGNTIYF.